The 3 T cell receptor beta chains in this list originate from one sample, sequenced in a study of T cells in Graves' hyperthyroidism and ophthalmopathy. RNA transcripts served as the template for amplifying TCR beta CDR3 regions. The primer set for the first-round RT-PCR of the TCR CDR3 was HTBI. Using its own MiXCR run on the multiplex PCR reads, TCRdb lists one record per CDR3 protein. The profile shows under 550,000 distinct CDR3 sequences, approximately 20% of them singletons. The specimen was blood. These receptors were collected from a man aged 35-49 years with Graves' ophthalmopathy.

The chain has TRBV6-1 and TRBJ1-6, with TRBD1 as a possible D gene (6 bases). Trimming shortened V by 0 bases and J by 9 bases, and 12 bases separated the two germline ends. The length of the CDR3 is 15 residues. Germline CDR1 is MNHNS and CDR2 is SASEGT. CDR3 residues: CASSEARGGSSPLHF. DNA for the CDR3: TGTGCCAGCAGTGAAGCTAGGGGGGGTAGTTCACCCCTCCACTTT.

This sequence joins TRBV29-1 and TRBJ2-3; no clear D gene. There are 12 residues in the CDR3. V was clipped by 2 bases and J by 5 bases, with 8 bases between them. Germline V gene data show CDR1 as SQVTM and CDR2 as ANQGSEA. The CDR3 is CSVERREDTQYF. CDR3 sequence (DNA): TGCAGCGTTGAACGAAGGGAAGATACGCAGTATTTT.

This chain uses TRBV28 with TRBJ1-5; D perhaps matches TRBD1 (5 bases). The V and J ends lost 8 bases and 4 bases respectively, with 12 bases between them. In germline, CDR1 is MDHEN, CDR2 SYDVKM. The CDR3 is 13 residues long. The CDR3 nucleotides are TGTGCCAGCGTCTGGGGGAATAATCAGCCCCAGCATTTT. This translates into CASVWGNNQPQHF.